What follows is one T cell receptor (beta chain) and its context. Reverse transcription of roughly 0.5 to 1 ug RNA used random hexamers. The method of amplification for TCR beta CDR3 was immunoSEQ multiplex PCR, covering 54 Vbeta and 13 Jbeta. TCRdb used MiXCR to reprocess the immunoSEQ multiplex PCR reads, holding one entry per CDR3 protein. The profile covers around 140,000 distinct CDR3 sequences, with roughly 76% appearing a single time and 0.45% to 0.65% taken by the ten largest. This sample was taken from a study of CD8 T cells in Susac syndrome. The CDR3 contains 12 residues. Germline-derived CDR1 and CDR2 are PRHDT and FYEKMQ (reference sequence). V gave up 1 base and J gave up 8 bases, with 6 bases separating them.

The TCR sequence derives from a human donor with multiple sclerosis. Sequencing input: CD8+ T cells from PBMCs. This chain joins TRBV13 and TRBJ2-1; no clear D gene. The chain's CDR3 is CASSLVADEQFF. For the CDR3, the DNA is TGTGCCAGCAGCTTAGTTGCTGATGAGCAGTTCTTC.